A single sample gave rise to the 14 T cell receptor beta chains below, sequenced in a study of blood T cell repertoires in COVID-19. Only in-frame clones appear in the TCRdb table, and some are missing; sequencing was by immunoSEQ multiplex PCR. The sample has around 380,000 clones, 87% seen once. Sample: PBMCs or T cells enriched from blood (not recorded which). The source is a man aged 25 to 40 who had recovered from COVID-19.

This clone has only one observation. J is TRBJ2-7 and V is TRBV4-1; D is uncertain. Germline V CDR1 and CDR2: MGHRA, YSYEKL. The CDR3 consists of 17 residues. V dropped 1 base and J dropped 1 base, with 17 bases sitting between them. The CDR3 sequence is CASSQVDLVPGSYEQYF. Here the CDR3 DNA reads TGCGCCAGCAGCCAAGTTGACCTGGTCCCAGGTTCCTACGAGCAGTACTTC.

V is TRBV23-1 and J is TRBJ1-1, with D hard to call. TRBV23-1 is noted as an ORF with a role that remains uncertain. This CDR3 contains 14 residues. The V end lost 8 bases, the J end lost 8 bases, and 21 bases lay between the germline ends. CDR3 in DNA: TGCGCCAGCTGCCGAAGAACGGGGATTTCAGAAGCTTTCTTT. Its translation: CASCRRTGISEAFF.

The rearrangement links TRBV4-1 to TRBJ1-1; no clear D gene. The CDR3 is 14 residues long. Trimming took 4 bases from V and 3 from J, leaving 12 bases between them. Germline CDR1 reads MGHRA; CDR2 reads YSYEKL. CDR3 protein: CASSLASGDTEAFF. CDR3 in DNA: TGCGCCAGCAGCCTCGCAAGTGGAGACACTGAAGCTTTCTTT.

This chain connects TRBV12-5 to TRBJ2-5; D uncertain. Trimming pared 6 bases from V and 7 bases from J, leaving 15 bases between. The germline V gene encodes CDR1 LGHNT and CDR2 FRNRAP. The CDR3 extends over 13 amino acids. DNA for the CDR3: TGTGCTAGTGGCCTTAACGAGGTCGGGACCCAGTACTTC. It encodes CASGLNEVGTQYF.

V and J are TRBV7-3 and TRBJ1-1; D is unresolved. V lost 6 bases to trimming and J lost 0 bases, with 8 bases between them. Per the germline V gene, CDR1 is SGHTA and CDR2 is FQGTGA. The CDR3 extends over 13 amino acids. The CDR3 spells CASRFGVNTEAFF. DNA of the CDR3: TGTGCCAGCAGGTTCGGGGTGAACACTGAAGCTTTCTTT.

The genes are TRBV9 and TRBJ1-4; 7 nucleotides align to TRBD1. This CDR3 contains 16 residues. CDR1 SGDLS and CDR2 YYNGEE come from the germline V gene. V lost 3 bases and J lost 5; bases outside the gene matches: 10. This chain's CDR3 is CASSAFLGQENEKLFF. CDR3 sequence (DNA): TGTGCCAGCAGCGCCTTCCTTGGACAGGAGAATGAAAAACTGTTTTTT.

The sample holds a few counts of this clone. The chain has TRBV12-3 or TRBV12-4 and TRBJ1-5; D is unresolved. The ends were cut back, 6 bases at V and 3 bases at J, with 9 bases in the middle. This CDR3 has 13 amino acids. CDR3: CASRYRYNQPQHF. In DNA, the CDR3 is TGTGCCAGCAGATACAGATACAATCAGCCCCAGCATTTT.

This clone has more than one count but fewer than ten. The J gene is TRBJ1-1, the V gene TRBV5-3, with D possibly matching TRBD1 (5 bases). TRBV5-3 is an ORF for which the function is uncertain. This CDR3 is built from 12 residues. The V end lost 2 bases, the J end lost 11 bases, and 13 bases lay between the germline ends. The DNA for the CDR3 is TGTGCCAGAAGCTTAAGAGAGCACAGGGCTTTCTTT. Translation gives CARSLREHRAFF.

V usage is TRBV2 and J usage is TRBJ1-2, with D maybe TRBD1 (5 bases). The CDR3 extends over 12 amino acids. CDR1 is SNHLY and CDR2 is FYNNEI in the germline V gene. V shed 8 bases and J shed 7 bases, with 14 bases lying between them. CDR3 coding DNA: TGTGCCAGCGGGGGGACGCCCCTTGGCTACACCTTC. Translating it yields CASGGTPLGYTF.

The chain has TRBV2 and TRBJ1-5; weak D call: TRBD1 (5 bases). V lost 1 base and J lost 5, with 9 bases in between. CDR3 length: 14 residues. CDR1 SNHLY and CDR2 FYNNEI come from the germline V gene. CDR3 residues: CASSEGQGHQPQHF. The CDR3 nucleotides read TGTGCCAGCAGTGAAGGCCAGGGTCATCAGCCCCAGCATTTT.

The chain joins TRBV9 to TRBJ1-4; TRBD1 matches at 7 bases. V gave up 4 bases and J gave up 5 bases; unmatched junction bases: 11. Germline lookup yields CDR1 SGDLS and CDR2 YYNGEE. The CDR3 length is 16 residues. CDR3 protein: CASSQGQPMINEKLFF. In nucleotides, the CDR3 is TGTGCCAGCAGCCAGGGACAGCCAATGATCAATGAAAAACTGTTTTTT.

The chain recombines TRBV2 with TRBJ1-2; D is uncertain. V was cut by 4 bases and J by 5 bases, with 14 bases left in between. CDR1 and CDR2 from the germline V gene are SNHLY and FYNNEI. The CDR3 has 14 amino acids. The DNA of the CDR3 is TGTGCCAGCAGTGGCCTGGAGGGTGGGTATGGCTACACCTTC. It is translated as CASSGLEGGYGYTF.

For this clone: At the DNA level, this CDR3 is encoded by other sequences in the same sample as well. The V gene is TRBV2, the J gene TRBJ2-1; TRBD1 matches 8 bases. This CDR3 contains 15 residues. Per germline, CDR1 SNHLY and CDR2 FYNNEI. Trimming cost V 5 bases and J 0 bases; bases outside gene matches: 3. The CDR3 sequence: CASSSDRGSYNEQFF. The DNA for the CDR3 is TGTGCCAGCAGTTCTGACAGGGGCTCCTACAATGAGCAGTTCTTC. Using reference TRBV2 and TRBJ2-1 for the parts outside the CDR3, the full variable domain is EPEVTQTPSHQVTQMGQEVILRCVPISNHLYFYWYRQILGQKVEFLVSFYNNEISEKSEIFDDQFSVERPDGSNFTLKIRSTKLEDSAMYFCASSSDRGSYNEQFFGPGTRLTVL.

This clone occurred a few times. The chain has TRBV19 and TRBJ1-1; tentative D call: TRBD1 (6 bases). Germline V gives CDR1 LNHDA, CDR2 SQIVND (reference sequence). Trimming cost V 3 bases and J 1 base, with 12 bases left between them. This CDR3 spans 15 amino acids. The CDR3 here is CASSIRTGWNTEAFF. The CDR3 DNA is TGTGCCAGTAGTATCCGCACAGGGTGGAACACTGAAGCTTTCTTT.